The entry below describes one T cell receptor beta chain. Measured with immunoSEQ multiplex PCR; TCRdb has only the in-frame clones, and not every one. The data contain fewer than 85,000 clones, under 95% of them singletons. This entry belongs to a study of T cell changes during pregnancy in multiple sclerosis. Germline CDR1 and CDR2: KGHSH and LQKENI. V was shortened by 3 bases and J by 7 bases, with 15 bases between the two germline ends. This CDR3 contains 14 residues. The specimen comprised peripheral blood, sampled after pregnancy. This chain connects TRBV18 to TRBJ1-1, with D possibly TRBD1 on 6 matching bases. This sequence was found in a female donor in good health, enrolled as a control in a pregnancy study. CDR3 coding DNA: TGTGCCAGCTCACCGCTGGGGGCAGCGAATGAAGCTTTCTTT. Translating gives CASSPLGAANEAFF. The whole variable domain, filled in from reference TRBV18 and TRBJ1-1, reads NAGVMQNPRHLVRRRGQEARLRCSPMKGHSHVYWYRQLPEEGLKFMVYLQKENIIDESGMPKERFSAEFPKEGPSILRIQQVVRGDSAAYFCASSPLGAANEAFFGQGTRLTVV.